The 29 T cell receptor beta chains reported below all come from one sample, sequenced in a study of PD-1 blockade in mismatch repair-deficient tumors. Only in-frame clones appear in the TCRdb table, and some are missing; sequencing was by immunoSEQ multiplex PCR. The sample includes about 39,000 clones, over 80% of them seen just once. The material sequenced was PBMCs, taken 38 to 40 weeks after starting pembrolizumab. These receptor sequences come from an adult with mismatch repair-deficient cancer.

V gene TRBV5-1 combines with J gene TRBJ1-1; TRBD1 aligns across 7 bases. J was trimmed by 5 bases and V by 7 bases; bases with no gene match: 11. The germline CDR1 and CDR2 sequences are SGHRS and YFSETQ. This CDR3 is built from 14 residues. The CDR3 sequence is CASERTTGSTEAFF. The CDR3 DNA follows: TGCGCCAGCGAGCGAACGACAGGGTCGACTGAAGCTTTCTTT.

This CDR3 reads CASSLRDRKTGELFF. CDR3 nucleotides: TGTGCCAGCAGTCTCCGGGACAGAAAAACCGGGGAGCTGTTTTTT. The gene calls are TRBV27 and TRBJ2-2, with 7 bases fitting TRBD1. CDR3 length: 15 residues. V lost 5 bases to trimming and J lost 5 bases; unmatched junction nucleotides: 8. Germline loops: CDR1 MNHEY, CDR2 SMNVEV (reference sequence).

Comment on this clone: The junction departs from the called germline gene at one end, perhaps through a read error. The CDR3 loop is CASSYSFGVSF. CDR3 nucleotides: TGTGCCAGCAGTTACTCTTTTGGAGTGTCCTTC. The chain joins TRBV6-5 to TRBJ2-7; D unclear. The CDR3 runs to 11 residues. Per germline, CDR1 MNHEY and CDR2 SVGAGI.

The gene calls are TRBV19 and TRBJ1-5; perhaps TRBD1 as D (5 bases). Per the germline V gene, CDR1 is LNHDA and CDR2 is SQIVND (reference sequence). This CDR3 is built from 14 residues. V lost 6 bases and J 2 bases, leaving 11 bases between the germline ends. The CDR3 DNA reads TGTGCCAGTAGATGGACACCTGGCAATCAGCCCCAGCATTTT. Translating gives CASRWTPGNQPQHF.

V gene TRBV28 combines with J gene TRBJ2-7, with 11 nucleotides matching TRBD2. V trimming: 4 bases; J trimming: 1 base; junction bases outside the gene matches: 6. Per the germline V gene, CDR1 is MDHEN and CDR2 is SYDVKM. This CDR3 comprises 16 residues. As DNA, the CDR3 is TGTGCCAGCAGTTCCGCTAGCGGGGGGCCTTCCTACGAGCAGTACTTC. This translates into CASSSASGGPSYEQYF.

The chain combines TRBV7-2 with TRBJ1-6, with D maybe TRBD1 (6 bases). V was trimmed by 1 base and J by 5 bases, leaving 9 bases between them. Germline values: CDR1 SGHTA, CDR2 FQGNSA. This CDR3 spans 15 amino acids. This CDR3 is CASSLGGLNNSPLHF. The DNA for the CDR3 is TGTGCCAGCAGCTTAGGGGGGCTAAATAATTCACCCCTCCACTTT.

This clone was picked up one time. The gene calls are TRBV7-6 and TRBJ1-3, with D uncertain. CDR3 length: 15 amino acids. Germline-derived CDR1 and CDR2 are SGHVS and FNYEAQ. Trimming left V 0 bases short and J 1 base short, with 7 bases between. The CDR3 region has the DNA TGTGCCAGCAGCTTAGCGAGCTCTTCTGGAAACACCATATATTTT. Translating gives CASSLASSSGNTIYF.

For this clone: The sample holds other DNA sequences that translate to the same CDR3. The V gene is TRBV2, the J gene TRBJ2-7, with TRBD1 matching 11 bases. The junction had 5 bases not matched to a gene; V was cut back by 4 bases and J by 3 bases. Germline V gene sequence: CDR1 SNHLY, CDR2 FYNNEI. The CDR3 has 15 amino acids. In DNA form, the CDR3 reads TGTGCCAGCAGTGTCGTTGGGACAGGGGGCTACGAGCAGTACTTC. Protein sequence: CASSVVGTGGYEQYF.

The gene calls are TRBV4-1 and TRBJ1-2, with D perhaps matching TRBD1 (5 bases). This CDR3 contains 15 residues. Trimming took off 4 bases at V and 6 bases at J, with 18 bases between the two ends. CDR1 is MGHRA, CDR2 YSYEKL, per germline. The CDR3 sequence: CASSPIGAERNGYTF. The CDR3 DNA sequence: TGCGCCAGCAGCCCAATAGGGGCGGAAAGGAATGGCTACACCTTC.

This rearrangement joins TRBV6-5 to TRBJ2-5; tentative D call: TRBD2 (6 bases). The J call may be wrong; the DNA end is better matched by TRBJ2-7. From germline, CDR1 is MNHEY and CDR2 SVGAGI. The CDR3 covers 13 residues. Written as DNA, the CDR3 is TGTGCCAGCACCACGGGGGAAACCTACGAGCAGTACTTC. Translated, it gives CASTTGETYEQYF.

The CDR3 nucleotides are TGTGCCAGCAGCCCAGGGGGTGAAAAACTGTTTTTT. The encoded protein is CASSPGGEKLFF. The V and J genes are TRBV21-1 and TRBJ1-4; the D call TRBD1 from the table was never checked on the DNA. TRBV21-1 is a pseudogene. The CDR3 sequence is 12 residues long.

The rearrangement uses TRBV9 and TRBJ2-1; TRBD2 agrees at 9 bases. V lost 5 bases, J lost 3 bases, and 6 bases stayed unmatched. CDR1 and CDR2 from the germline V gene are SGDLS and YYNGEE. The CDR3 covers 15 residues. The CDR3 reads CASSKLSGSYNEQFF. The CDR3 nucleotides are TGTGCCAGCAGTAAACTTAGCGGGAGCTACAATGAGCAGTTCTTC.

The genes are TRBV7-3 and TRBJ2-3; the D gene is possibly TRBD1 (6 bases). The CDR3 consists of 15 residues. Trimming pared 4 bases from V and 2 bases from J, leaving 13 bases between. Per the germline V gene, CDR1 is SGHTA and CDR2 is FQGTGA. CDR3 sequence: CASSSGTSATDTQYF. The CDR3 DNA follows: TGTGCCAGCAGCTCCGGGACAAGTGCCACAGATACGCAGTATTTT.

This chain links TRBV5-1 with TRBJ2-1, with TRBD2 matching 8 bases. The CDR3 runs 15 residues. Germline trimming cut 0 bases from V and 4 bases from J; bases unmatched to any gene: 3. Germline values: CDR1 SGHRS, CDR2 YFSETQ. CDR3 amino acids: CASSLDGRGYNEQFF. For the CDR3, the DNA is TGCGCCAGCAGCTTGGACGGGAGGGGGTACAATGAGCAGTTCTTC.

The table lists this clone with a few counts. This rearrangement joins TRBV15 to TRBJ2-7; unclear D gene. The CDR3 extends over 13 amino acids. The germline V gene encodes CDR1 LNHNV and CDR2 YYDKDF (reference sequence). V lost 1 base and J lost 2, with 6 bases in between. CDR3 nucleotides: TGTGCCACCAGCAGAGGTGCGGCCTACGAGCAGTACTTC. Amino acids: CATSRGAAYEQYF. The full variable domain, its missing parts supplied by reference TRBV15 and TRBJ2-7, is DAMVIQNPRYQVTQFGKPVTLSCSQTLNHNVMYWYQQKSSQAPKLLFHYYDKDFNNEADTPDNFQSRRPNTSFCFLDIRSPGLGDTAMYLCATSRGAAYEQYFGPGTRLTVT.

The chain has TRBV7-9 and TRBJ1-1; TRBD1 matches at 7 bases. Germline V CDR1 and CDR2: SEHNR, FQNEAQ (reference sequence). V was pared by 5 bases and J by 0 bases, with 9 bases of the junction left unmatched. This CDR3 spans 16 amino acids. The CDR3 loop reads CASSPGPGQLNTEAFF. In DNA, the CDR3 is TGTGCCAGCAGCCCGGGCCCGGGACAGTTGAACACTGAAGCTTTCTTT. Using reference TRBV7-9 and TRBJ1-1 for the parts outside the CDR3, the full variable domain is DTGVSQNPRHKITKRGQNVTFRCDPISEHNRLYWYRQTLGQGPEFLTYFQNEAQLEKSRLLSDRFSAERPKGSFSTLEIQRTEQGDSAMYLCASSPGPGQLNTEAFFGQGTRLTVV.

The chain links TRBV18 to TRBJ2-7; 9 bases are shared with TRBD2. Germline assignment: CDR1 KGHSH and CDR2 LQKENI. The CDR3 consists of 13 residues. The V and J ends lost 7 bases and 4 bases, in that order; junction bases with no gene match: 5. The CDR3 protein is CASCASGTYEQYF. The CDR3 DNA is TGTGCCAGCTGTGCTAGCGGGACGTACGAGCAGTACTTC. Full variable domain (remainder filled in from reference TRBV18 and TRBJ2-7): NAGVMQNPRHLVRRRGQEARLRCSPMKGHSHVYWYRQLPEEGLKFMVYLQKENIIDESGMPKERFSAEFPKEGPSILRIQQVVRGDSAAYFCASCASGTYEQYFGPGTRLTVT.

The V call is TRBV5-4, the J call TRBJ1-2, with 9 positions matching TRBD1. This CDR3 is 16 amino acids long. J was trimmed by 13 bases and V by 0 bases; bases with no gene match: 16. Germline CDR1 and CDR2: SGHNT and YYREEE (reference sequence). CDR3 loop: CASSLGSGTGTFRGTF. CDR3 DNA sequence: TGTGCCAGCAGCTTGGGATCCGGGACAGGGACATTTCGTGGCACCTTC.

This chain connects TRBV5-4 to TRBJ2-3; TRBD2 matches at 8 bases. V was clipped by 3 bases and J by 4 bases; unmatched bases: 4. CDR3 size: 14 residues. Germline V gene data show CDR1 as SGHNT and CDR2 as YYREEE (reference sequence). The CDR3 sequence: CASSSAGASDTQYF. The CDR3 nucleotides read TGTGCCAGCAGCTCAGCGGGAGCCTCAGATACGCAGTATTTT. Looking up the rest from reference TRBV5-4 and TRBJ2-3 gives the full variable domain: ETGVTQSPTHLIKTRGQQVTLRCSSQSGHNTVSWYQQALGQGPQFIFQYYREEENGRGNFPPRFSGLQFPNYSSELNVNALELDDSALYLCASSSAGASDTQYFGPGTRLTVL.

The chain links TRBV5-1 to TRBJ2-7; TRBD1 agrees at 10 bases. V shed 4 bases and J 5 bases; nucleotides not matched to a gene: 9. Germline-derived CDR1 and CDR2 are SGHRS and YFSETQ. The CDR3 has 15 amino acids. In nucleotides, the CDR3 is TGCGCCAGCAGCCCGGGACAGGGGAACTTCGACGAGCAGTACTTC. Its protein product is CASSPGQGNFDEQYF.

J is TRBJ2-7 and V is TRBV19; 10 bases are a match to TRBD1. The CDR3 loop spans 15 amino acids. CDR1 is LNHDA, CDR2 SQIVND, per germline (reference sequence). V lost 0 bases, J lost 3 bases, and 2 bases stayed unmatched. Here the CDR3 reads CASSIEGDRGYEQYF. CDR3 DNA sequence: TGTGCCAGTAGTATAGAGGGGGACAGGGGCTACGAGCAGTACTTC.

This chain uses TRBV30 with TRBJ2-6, with a possible D match to TRBD1 (6 bases). Trimming took off 0 bases at V and 4 bases at J, with 10 bases between the two ends. Germline values: CDR1 GTSNPN, CDR2 SVGIG (reference sequence). CDR3 length: 15 amino acids. DNA of the CDR3: TGTGCCTGGAGTGTGAACAGGGCAGGGGCCAACGTCCTGACTTTC. It encodes CAWSVNRAGANVLTF. Full variable domain (outside the CDR3, taken from reference TRBV30 and TRBJ2-6): SQTIHQWPATLVQPVGSPLSLECTVEGTSNPNLYWYRQAAGRGLQLLFYSVGIGQISSEVPQNLSASRPQDRQFILSSKKLLLSDSGFYLCAWSVNRAGANVLTFGAGSRLTVL.

This clone was found a few times. V gene TRBV30 combines with J gene TRBJ2-7; D possibly corresponds to TRBD2 (6 bases). The length of the CDR3 is 13 residues. Trimming shortened V by 2 bases and J by 4 bases, and 12 bases separated the two germline ends. CDR1 and CDR2 (germline): GTSNPN, SVGIG (reference sequence). As DNA, the CDR3 is TGTGCCTGGAGTCCCCGGGACTCGTACGAGCAGTACTTC. Its protein is CAWSPRDSYEQYF.

This clone came up once. This chain uses TRBV30 with TRBJ2-1; 14 bases match TRBD2. With V trimmed by 3 bases and J by 9 bases, 7 bases remained unmatched. The CDR3 is 15 residues long. Germline CDR1 GTSNPN, CDR2 SVGIG (reference sequence). In DNA form, the CDR3 reads TGTGCCTGGAGCGGACTAGCGGGAGGTGATGGTGAGCAGTTCTTC. Residues: CAWSGLAGGDGEQFF.

The gene calls are TRBV4-1 and TRBJ1-2; 8 nucleotides agree with TRBD1. V gave up 5 bases and J gave up 1 base; unmatched junction bases: 3. The CDR3 is 14 residues long. Per the germline V gene, CDR1 is MGHRA and CDR2 is YSYEKL. CDR3 residues: CASSEGQDNYGYTF. The CDR3 nucleotides are TGCGCCAGCAGCGAGGGACAGGATAACTATGGCTACACCTTC.

The chain recombines TRBV28 with TRBJ2-7, with 8 positions matching TRBD2. This CDR3 is 16 amino acids long. Germline-derived CDR1 and CDR2 are MDHEN and SYDVKM. V shed 4 bases and J 3 bases; nucleotides not matched to a gene: 11. The DNA for the CDR3 is TGTGCCAGCAGTTCCCCCCCGGGGGGGCAAGGCTACGAGCAGTACTTC. It is translated as CASSSPPGGQGYEQYF.

The DNA for the CDR3 is TGTGCCAGCAGCCCGGGACAGAGACCCTACGAGCAGTACTTC. This sequence encodes CASSPGQRPYEQYF. The chain combines TRBV5-4 with TRBJ2-7; TRBD1 agrees at 7 bases. V was clipped by 4 bases and J by 2 bases; unmatched bases: 6. This CDR3 is built from 14 residues. Per germline, CDR1 SGHNT and CDR2 YYREEE (reference sequence).

V gene TRBV18 combines with J gene TRBJ1-2; D is unclear. The germline V gene encodes CDR1 KGHSH and CDR2 LQKENI. The CDR3 is made up of 15 amino acids. The germline V and J ends were trimmed by 3 bases and 0 bases, with 11 bases remaining between them. The CDR3 nucleotides read TGTGCCAGCTCACCCGGAAGCGATTCTAACTATGGCTACACCTTC. This encodes CASSPGSDSNYGYTF.

V is TRBV11-1 and J is TRBJ2-1, with 11 bases identical to TRBD1. This CDR3 has 14 residues. Germline V gene data show CDR1 as SGHAT and CDR2 as FQDESV (reference sequence). J lost 8 bases, V lost 5 bases, and 5 bases had no gene match. CDR3: CASSPRTGGDEQFF. In nucleotides, the CDR3 is TGTGCCAGCAGCCCCCGGACAGGGGGCGATGAGCAGTTCTTC.